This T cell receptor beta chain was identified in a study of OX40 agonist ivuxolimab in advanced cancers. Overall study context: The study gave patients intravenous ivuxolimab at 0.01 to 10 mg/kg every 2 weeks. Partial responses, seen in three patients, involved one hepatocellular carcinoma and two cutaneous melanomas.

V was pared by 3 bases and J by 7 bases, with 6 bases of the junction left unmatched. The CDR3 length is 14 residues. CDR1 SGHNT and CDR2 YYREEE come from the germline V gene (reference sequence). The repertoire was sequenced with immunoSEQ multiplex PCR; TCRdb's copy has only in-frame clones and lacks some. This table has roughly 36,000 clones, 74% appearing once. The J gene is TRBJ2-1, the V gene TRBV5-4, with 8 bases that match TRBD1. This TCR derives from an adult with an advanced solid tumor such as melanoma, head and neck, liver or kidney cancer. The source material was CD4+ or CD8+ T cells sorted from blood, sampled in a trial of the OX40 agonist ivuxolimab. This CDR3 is CASSSGNRGNEQFF. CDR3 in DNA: TGTGCCAGCAGCTCCGGTAACAGGGGGAATGAGCAGTTCTTC.